A single sample is the source of the 5 T cell receptor beta chains below, sequenced in a study of OX40 agonist ivuxolimab in advanced cancers. Assay: immunoSEQ multiplex PCR; the TCRdb copy retains only in-frame clones and omits some. Seen here are tens of thousands of clones, roughly 84% observed once, and the top ten hold roughly 0.79%. The specimen was CD4+ or CD8+ T cells sorted from blood, collected in a trial of the OX40 agonist ivuxolimab. The origin of the receptors is an adult with an advanced solid tumor such as melanoma, head and neck, liver or kidney cancer.

CDR3 protein: CASSLAPELPEAFF. CDR3 nucleotide sequence: TGTGCCAGCAGCTTAGCTCCGGAATTGCCTGAAGCTTTCTTT. The rearrangement links TRBV11-2 to TRBJ1-1; D gene ambiguous. This CDR3 comprises 14 residues. Trimming left V 1 base short and J 6 bases short, with 12 bases between. From germline, CDR1 is SGHAT and CDR2 FQNNGV.

This chain links TRBV28 with TRBJ2-5, with 9 positions matching TRBD2. Germline V lookup: CDR1 MDHEN, CDR2 SYDVKM. The CDR3 has 14 residues. V shed 8 bases and J 10 bases; nucleotides not matched to a gene: 14. CDR3 loop: CASLLGGQRGVQYF. The DNA of the CDR3 is TGTGCCAGCCTCCTTGGGGGGCAGCGGGGGGTCCAGTACTTC. Using reference TRBV28 and TRBJ2-5 for the parts outside the CDR3, the full variable domain is DVKVTQSSRYLVKRTGEKVFLECVQDMDHENMFWYRQDPGLGLRLIYFSYDVKMKEKGDIPEGYSVSREKKERFSLILESASTNQTSMYLCASLLGGQRGVQYFGPGTRLLVL.

The rearrangement uses TRBV7-2 and TRBJ1-1, with D possibly being TRBD1 (5 bases). The ends were cut back, 5 bases at V and 7 bases at J, with 11 bases in the middle. The V gene's germline CDR1 is SGHTA and CDR2 FQGNSA. The CDR3 is 12 residues long. CDR3 sequence reads: CASSLNTGEAFF. In DNA, the CDR3 is TGTGCCAGCAGCCTAAACACAGGTGAAGCTTTCTTT.

CDR3 region: CASSLGRRGGLHEQFF. The CDR3 DNA follows: TGTGCCAGCAGCTTAGGACGCCGGGGGGGCCTCCATGAGCAGTTCTTC. The chain joins TRBV11-3 to TRBJ2-1; 8 bases are shared with TRBD2. After removal of 1 base from V and 8 bases from J, the junction contained 10 bases not matched to a gene. Germline V gene data show CDR1 as SGHNT and CDR2 as YENEEA. This CDR3 region has 16 residues.

V and J are TRBV5-1 and TRBJ2-1, with 7 bases fitting TRBD2. Per germline, CDR1 SGHRS and CDR2 YFSETQ. CDR3 length: 14 residues. Losses at the gene ends were 2 bases for V and 5 bases for J; bases not matched to a gene: 4. CDR3 in amino acids: CASSFGTTNNEQFF. Written as DNA, the CDR3 is TGCGCCAGCAGCTTCGGGACTACTAACAATGAGCAGTTCTTC.